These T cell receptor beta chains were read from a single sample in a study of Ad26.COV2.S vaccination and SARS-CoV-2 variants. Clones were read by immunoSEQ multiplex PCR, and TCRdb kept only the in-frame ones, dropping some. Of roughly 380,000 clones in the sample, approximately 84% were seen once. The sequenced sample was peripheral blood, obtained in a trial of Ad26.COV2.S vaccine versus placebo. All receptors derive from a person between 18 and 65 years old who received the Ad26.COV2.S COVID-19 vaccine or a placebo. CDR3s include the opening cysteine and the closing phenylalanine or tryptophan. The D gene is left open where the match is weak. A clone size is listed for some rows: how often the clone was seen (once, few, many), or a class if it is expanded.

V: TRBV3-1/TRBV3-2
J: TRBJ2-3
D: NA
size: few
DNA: TGTGCCAGCAGCCAAGATACCGTCGTAGATACGCAGTATTTT
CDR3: CASSQDTVVDTQYF

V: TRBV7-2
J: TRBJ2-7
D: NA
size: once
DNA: TGTGCCAGCAGTCCTGGATCAGTCTACGAGCAGTACTTC
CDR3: CASSPGSVYEQYF

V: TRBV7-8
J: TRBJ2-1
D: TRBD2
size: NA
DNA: TGTGCCAGCAGCCGAGCGGGGGACCATTACAATGAGCAGTTCTTC
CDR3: CASSRAGDHYNEQFF

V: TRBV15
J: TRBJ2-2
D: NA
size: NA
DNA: TGTGCCACCAGCAGAGATCGGGCAGGGGCCGGGGAGCTGTTTTTT
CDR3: CATSRDRAGAGELFF

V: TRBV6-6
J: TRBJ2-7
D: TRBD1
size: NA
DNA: TGTGCCAGCCTACAGGGGTTTTTATCCTACGAGCAGTACTTC
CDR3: CASLQGFLSYEQYF

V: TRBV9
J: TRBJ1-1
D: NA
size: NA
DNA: TGTGCCAGCAGCGGGGTTGGCAGTAACAGGGAGGGCACTGAAGCTTTCTTT
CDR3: CASSGVGSNREGTEAFF

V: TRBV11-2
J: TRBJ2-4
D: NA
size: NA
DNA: TGTGCCAGCAGCTTAGAGGGCGCCAAAAACATTCAGTACTTC
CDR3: CASSLEGAKNIQYF

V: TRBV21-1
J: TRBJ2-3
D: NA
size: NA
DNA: TGTGCCAGCAGCAAAGATTCTAGGGACGGAACCACAGATACGCAGTATTTT
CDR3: CASSKDSRDGTTDTQYF

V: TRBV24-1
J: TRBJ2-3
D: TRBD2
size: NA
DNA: TGTGCCACCAGCCACCCCTCCAGAACCGGGACTAGCGGCCCAGATACGCAGTATTTT
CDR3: CATSHPSRTGTSGPDTQYF

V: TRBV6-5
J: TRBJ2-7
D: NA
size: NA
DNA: TGTGCCAGCAAAGAGAGGCCTGTTTTGGACGAGCAGTACTTC
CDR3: CASKERPVLDEQYF

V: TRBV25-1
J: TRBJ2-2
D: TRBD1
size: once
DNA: TGTGCCAGCAGTGGACGGACAGGGCTTCTCGCGAACACCGGGGAGCTGTTTTTT
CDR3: CASSGRTGLLANTGELFF

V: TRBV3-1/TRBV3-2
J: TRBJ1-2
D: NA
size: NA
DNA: TGTGCCAGCACCCGCGGACAGTCTAACTATGGCTACACCTTC
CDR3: CASTRGQSNYGYTF

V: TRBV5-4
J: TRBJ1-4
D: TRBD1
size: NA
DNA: TGTGCCAGCAGCTCCGACAGGGGAAGTGAAAAACTGTTTTTT
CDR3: CASSSDRGSEKLFF

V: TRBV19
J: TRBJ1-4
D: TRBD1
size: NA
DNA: TGTGCCAGTAGCGGGACAGACGGGGCTAATGAAAAACTGTTTTTT
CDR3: CASSGTDGANEKLFF

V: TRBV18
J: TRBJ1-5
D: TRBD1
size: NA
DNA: TGTGCCAGCTCACCTACGGGACAGGGTTATCAGCCCCAGCATTTT
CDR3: CASSPTGQGYQPQHF

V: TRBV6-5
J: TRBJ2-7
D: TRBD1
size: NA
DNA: TGTGCCAGCAGCTCGACAGGGCTCGAGCAGTACTTC
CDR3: CASSSTGLEQYF

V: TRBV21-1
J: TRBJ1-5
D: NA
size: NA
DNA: TGTGCCAGCAGCCATCCGGGGGGGCAGTATAGCAATCAGCCCCAGCATTTT
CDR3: CASSHPGGQYSNQPQHF

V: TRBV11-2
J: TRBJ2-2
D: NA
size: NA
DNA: TGTGCCAGCAGCCTGGGGACCGGGGAGCTGTTTTTT
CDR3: CASSLGTGELFF

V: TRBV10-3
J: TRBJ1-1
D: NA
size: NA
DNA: TGTGCCATCAGTGGTTGGTTGGACACAACCACTGAAGCTTTCTTT
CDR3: CAISGWLDTTTEAFF

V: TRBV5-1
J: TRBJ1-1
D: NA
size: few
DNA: TGCGCCAGCAGTACAGGGCTGAGGGCTTTCTTT
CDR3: CASSTGLRAFF

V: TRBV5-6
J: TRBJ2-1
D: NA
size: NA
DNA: TGTGCCAGCAGCTTGGATTCGCCCGAGCAGTTCTTC
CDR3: CASSLDSPEQFF

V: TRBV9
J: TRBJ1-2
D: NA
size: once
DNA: TGTGCCAGCAGCGTCAACGGGGCTTACTATGGCTACACCTTC
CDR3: CASSVNGAYYGYTF

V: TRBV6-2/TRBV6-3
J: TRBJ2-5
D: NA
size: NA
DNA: TGTGCCAGCAGTTACGGACAACTAATGGCCGAGACCCAGTACTTC
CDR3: CASSYGQLMAETQYF

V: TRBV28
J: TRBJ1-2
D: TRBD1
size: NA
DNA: TGTGCCAGCAGTCCAGACAGGGGTGGTGGCTACACCTTC
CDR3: CASSPDRGGGYTF

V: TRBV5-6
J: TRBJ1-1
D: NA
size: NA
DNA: TGTGCCAGCAGAAAGAGGGGGAGGGCGAACACTGAAGCTTTCTTT
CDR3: CASRKRGRANTEAFF

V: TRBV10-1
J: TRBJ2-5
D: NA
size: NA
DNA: TGCGCCAGCAGTGAGTTGGAGGAGGGGGCGGTTGGTGATGAAGAGACCCAGTACTTC
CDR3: CASSELEEGAVGDEETQYF

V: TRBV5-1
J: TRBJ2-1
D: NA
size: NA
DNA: TGCGCCAGCAGCTTGGATTTCTACCTTTCCTACAATGAGCAGTTCTTC
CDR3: CASSLDFYLSYNEQFF

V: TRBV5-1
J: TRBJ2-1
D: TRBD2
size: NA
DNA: TGCGCCAGCAGCAGAGGGACTAGCGGGACCGCTGAGCAGTTCTTC
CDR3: CASSRGTSGTAEQFF

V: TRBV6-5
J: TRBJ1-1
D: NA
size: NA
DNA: TGTGCCAGCAGTTTCGGGGGGGAGAACACTGAAGCTTTCTTT
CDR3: CASSFGGENTEAFF

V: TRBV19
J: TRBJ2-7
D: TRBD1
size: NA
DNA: TGTGCCAGTAGGCCCCGGGACAGAGACTACGAGCAGTACTTC
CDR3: CASRPRDRDYEQYF

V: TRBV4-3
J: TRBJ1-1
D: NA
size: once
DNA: TGCGCCAGCAGCCGCACTTCGTCGGTCCGGGTCGGACAAGCTTTCTTT
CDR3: CASSRTSSVRVGQAFF